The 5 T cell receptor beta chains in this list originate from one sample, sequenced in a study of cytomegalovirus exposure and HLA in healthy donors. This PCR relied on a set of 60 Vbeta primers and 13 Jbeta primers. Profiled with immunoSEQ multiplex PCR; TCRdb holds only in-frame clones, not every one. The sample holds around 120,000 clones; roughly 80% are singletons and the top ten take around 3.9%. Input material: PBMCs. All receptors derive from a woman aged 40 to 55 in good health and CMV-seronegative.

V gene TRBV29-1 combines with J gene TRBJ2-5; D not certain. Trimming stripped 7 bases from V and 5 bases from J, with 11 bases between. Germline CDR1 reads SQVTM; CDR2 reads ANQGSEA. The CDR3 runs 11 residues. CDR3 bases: TGCAGCGCCCTATCTGAGGAGACCCAGTACTTC. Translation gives CSALSEETQYF.

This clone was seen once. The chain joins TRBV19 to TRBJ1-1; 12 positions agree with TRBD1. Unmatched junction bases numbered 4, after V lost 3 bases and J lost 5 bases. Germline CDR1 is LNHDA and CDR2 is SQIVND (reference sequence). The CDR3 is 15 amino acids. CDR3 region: CASSMGQGARTEAFF. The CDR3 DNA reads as TGTGCCAGTAGTATGGGACAGGGGGCCAGGACTGAAGCTTTCTTT.

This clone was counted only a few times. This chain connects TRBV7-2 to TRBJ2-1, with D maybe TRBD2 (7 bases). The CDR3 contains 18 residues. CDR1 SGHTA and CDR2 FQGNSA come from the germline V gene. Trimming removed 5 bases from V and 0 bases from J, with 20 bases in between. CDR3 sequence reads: CASSPRGGGRSSYNEQFF. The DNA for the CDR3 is TGTGCCAGCAGCCCGAGGGGCGGGGGCCGGAGCTCCTACAATGAGCAGTTCTTC.

CDR3 loop: CASSKAIGGGDNSPLHF. CDR3 in DNA: TGTGCCAGCAGCAAAGCGATCGGGGGTGGGGATAATTCACCCCTCCACTTT. This chain joins TRBV21-1 and TRBJ1-6. TRBV21-1 is annotated as a pseudogene. The CDR3 runs 17 residues.

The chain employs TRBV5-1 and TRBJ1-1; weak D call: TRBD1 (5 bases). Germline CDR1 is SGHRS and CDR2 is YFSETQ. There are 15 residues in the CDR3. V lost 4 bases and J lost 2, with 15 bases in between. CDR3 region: CASSLSGTDNTEAFF. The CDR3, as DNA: TGCGCCAGCAGCCTGTCCGGGACTGACAACACTGAAGCTTTCTTT.